This TCR beta chain stems from a study of blood T cells in healthy people across ages. Study-level points and caveats: With naive T cell percentage, TCR beta diversity showed a strong correlation.

It was with a sample-barcoded 5' primer and a J-beta primer mix that a second PCR of roughly 6 to 12 cycles was run. Each CDR3 protein is one row after TCRdb ran MiXCR on the 5' RACE reads. The table lists roughly 500,000 distinct CDR3 sequences, approximately 25% of them singletons. In its sample, this clonotype was seen many times. Its target is not known. The source material was blood. The clonotype originates from a woman in her 70s in good health.

CDR3 sequence (DNA): TGTGCCAGCAGCCAAGGGAATGGAGCAGAAGAGACCCAGTACTTC. Translated, it gives CASSQGNGAEETQYF. This sequence joins TRBV4-2 and TRBJ2-5; D call uncertain. Trimming took off 1 base at V and 3 bases at J, with 12 bases between the two ends. The germline CDR1 and CDR2 sequences are LGHNA and YNFKEQ. CDR3 size: 15 residues.